This T cell receptor beta chain originates from a study of cytomegalovirus exposure and HLA in healthy donors (dated by TCRdb to the late 2010s). Broadly, across the study: The 650 to 750 repertoires of the first cohort and the 120 validation repertoires were produced on the same platform, according to a later analysis. To predict cytomegalovirus infection status, the study brought together high-throughput TCR immunosequencing, statistical association of individual TCRs with disease status, and machine learning. The study was designed to test whether signatures of past pathogen exposure could be identified by cataloging public T cell receptors. A separate validation cohort of 100 to 150 different subjects was used in addition to the roughly 620-subject first cohort.

The CDR3, cysteine through phenylalanine, is 15 amino acids long. The only DNA kept is the CDR3, 45 bases in frame from the first base. CDR1 and CDR2 (SSHAT, FNYEAQ) derive from the germline V gene (reference sequence). Regarding this clone: No cognate antigen has been identified for it. A junction boundary mismatches the germline segment, possibly from a read error.

Libraries were prepared through the immunoSEQ multiplex PCR assay. In the source study's methods: To diagnose cytomegalovirus status from the catalog of TCR beta chain sequences, a statistical classification framework was built. Here the immuneACCESS table is served through TCRdb, limited to in-frame sequences with V and J called. Missing clones are a known gap in these copies; in checked studies unresolved V genes cover under half, and the rest lacks a known reason. D and trimming come from the DNA, and the V and J calls and clone size come from that table. A total of some 150,000 clones appear in this sample, approximately 86% of them only once. 4.5% of the sample is taken by the ten largest. The study at large found these results: Of the cluster scores, roughly 93% were above 0 in a later analysis, which found that TCRs clustered in the first cohort also tended to co-occur in the 120 or so validation repertoires. Most TCR sequences were observed very rarely across donors, whereas some public TCRs were present in many individuals. The classifier was reported to diagnose cytomegalovirus status with high specificity and sensitivity in both the original cohort and the validation cohort. A few of the identified cytomegalovirus-associated TCR beta chains were confirmed in vitro to be specific for cytomegalovirus antigens. The validation cohort had no HLA typing available for a later analysis, so co-occurrence within that cohort was assessed over all 130 or so repertoires. A total of 150 to 200 TCR beta chains were listed by the study as associated with cytomegalovirus. According to the authors, the approach could potentially be generalized to other disease states and immunological phenotypes.

The donors belonged to the validation cohort of 90 to 150 subjects, which was separate from the roughly 670-subject first cohort. This TCR derives from a man aged 18 to 29 in good health and CMV-seropositive. Sequencing input: PBMCs. The rearrangement joined TRBV7-7 to TRBJ2-6; the D segment could be TRBD2, given 6 matching bases. The CDR3 corresponds to CASSKGGSGANVLTF. The sequence in DNA is TGTGCTAGCAGCAAGGGAGGATCTGGGGCCAACGTCCTGACTTTC.